Listed below are T cell receptor beta chains from one sample, sequenced in a study of radiation and T cells in renal cell carcinoma. Sequencing was performed with immunoSEQ multiplex PCR; in TCRdb, only in-frame clones are kept and a portion is missing. The table includes 75,000 to 95,000 clones, over 80% detected once. This sample comprised blood, obtained from a patient whose treatment included radiotherapy and nephrectomy. The receptor set was obtained from a man aged 45-65 years with renal cell carcinoma. Both conserved end residues are part of each CDR3. The D gene is left open where the match is weak. Size values are once, few and many counts, or a class for expanded clones, and some rows have none.

V	J	size	D	CDR3	DNA
TRBV6-5	TRBJ2-5	few	-	CASRGGGETQYF	TGTGCCAGCAGGGGAGGAGGAGAGACCCAGTACTTC
TRBV4-1	TRBJ1-1	-	-	CASSQDRANTEAFF	TGCGCCAGCAGCCAAGACAGGGCTAACACTGAAGCTTTCTTT
TRBV5-1	TRBJ2-7	-	TRBD1	CASSLDRGRGYEQYF	TGCGCCAGCAGCTTGGACAGGGGGCGAGGGTACGAGCAGTACTTC
TRBV5-4	TRBJ1-4	-	-	CASSSGGLNEKLFF	TGTGCCAGCAGCTCAGGTGGGCTAAATGAAAAACTGTTTTTT
TRBV28	TRBJ1-1	-	TRBD1	CASSKQGAGRGAFF	TGTGCCAGCAGTAAACAGGGGGCCGGCAGGGGAGCTTTCTTT
TRBV15	TRBJ2-5	-	TRBD1	CATSRATGVEQETQYF	TGTGCCACCAGCAGAGCGACAGGGGTCGAACAAGAGACCCAGTACTTC
TRBV27	TRBJ2-7	-	-	CASSLFQGEDAQYF	TGTGCCAGCAGTTTATTTCAGGGGGAGGACGCGCAGTACTTC
TRBV12-5	TRBJ1-2	-	-	CASGRDRLPGEHGYTF	TGTGCTAGTGGCCGTGACAGGCTCCCAGGAGAGCATGGCTACACCTTC
TRBV28	TRBJ2-7	-	TRBD2	CASSLYSGGNYEQYF	TGTGCCAGCAGTTTATATAGCGGGGGAAACTACGAGCAGTACTTC
TRBV5-4	TRBJ2-1	-	TRBD2	CASSPRGTSGRANEQFF	TGTGCCAGCAGCCCCAGGGGCACTAGCGGGAGGGCGAATGAGCAGTTCTTC
TRBV19	TRBJ1-6	-	-	CASSRGGEPMDSPLHF	TGTGCCAGTAGTCGGGGCGGGGAACCCATGGATTCACCCCTCCACTTT
TRBV6-5	TRBJ1-5	-	-	CASSDANSRQPQHF	TGTGCCAGCAGTGACGCCAACTCCCGGCAGCCCCAGCATTTT
TRBV11-3	TRBJ2-1	few	TRBD1	CASSLGLPRRDRDYNEQFF	TGTGCCAGCAGCTTAGGCCTTCCCCGCCGGGACAGGGACTACAATGAGCAGTTCTTC
TRBV2	TRBJ1-2	few	-	CASSEKGYGYTF	TGTGCCAGCAGCGAGAAGGGCTATGGCTACACCTTC
TRBV11-1	TRBJ2-7	-	-	CASSLSGDSYEQYF	TGTGCCAGCAGCTTATCAGGGGACTCCTACGAGCAGTACTTC
TRBV9	TRBJ2-1	-	TRBD2	CASSVAFSGSGSTNEQFF	TGTGCCAGCAGCGTAGCCTTTTCAGGTAGCGGGAGTACCAATGAGCAGTTCTTC
TRBV19	TRBJ2-7	-	-	CASSIRARDYEQYF	TGTGCCAGTAGTATTCGAGCCAGAGACTACGAGCAGTACTTC
TRBV2	TRBJ1-6	-	-	CASTDLQRAGGSPLHF	TGTGCCAGCACCGACCTTCAGCGGGCTGGGGGTTCACCCCTCCACTTT
TRBV4-2	TRBJ1-2	once	-	CASSQDRTDYGYTF	TGTGCCAGCAGCCAAGATCGCACGGACTATGGCTACACCTTC